Detailed here is one T cell receptor beta chain. This CDR3 contains 12 residues. V shed 1 base and J shed 7 bases, with 7 bases lying between them. Germline V CDR1 and CDR2: MDHEN, SYDVKM. This entry is derived from a study of technical replicates of blood from a few donors. Sequenced by immunoSEQ multiplex PCR; TCRdb stores in-frame clones only, minus some. Found here are about 97,000 clones, roughly 95% of them singletons; the top ten hold approximately 0.33%. The chain couples TRBV28 to TRBJ1-1; D not certain. This TCR was sampled from a human donor in good health. Sequencing was done on a sample of T cells isolated from PBMCs. CDR3 sequence: CASSLSIYEAFF. The CDR3 bases are TGTGCCAGCAGTTTATCCATCTATGAAGCTTTCTTT.